Presented here are 4 T cell receptor beta chains from one specimen sequenced in a study of T-cell memory formation after mild COVID-19. TCRdb ran MiXCR on the 5' RACE reads and lists one entry per CDR3 protein. Seen here are approximately 48,000 distinct CDR3 sequences, about 7.3% observed once, and the top ten hold roughly 1.5%. The sample comprised PBMCs or a T cell subset sorted from them (not recorded which). All receptors come from a man between 18 and 29 years old who had mild COVID-19 (a few samples of this study predate the infection). Cell type and time point are not known.

There are many counts of this clonotype. This rearrangement joins TRBV6-1 to TRBJ2-7, with 10 bases identical to TRBD1. The CDR3 runs 15 residues. V lost 5 bases and J lost 3; bases outside the gene matches: 7. CDR1 and CDR2 from the germline V gene are MNHNS and SASEGT. In DNA form, the CDR3 reads TGTGCCAGCAGTCCGGGACAGGGGTTCATCTACGAGCAGTACTTC. Translating gives CASSPGQGFIYEQYF.

This clonotype has a handful of counts. The genes are TRBV10-3 and TRBJ2-2; 10 bases agree with TRBD1. Trimming at V came to 6 bases and at J to 5 bases, leaving 12 bases not matched to a gene. CDR3 size: 17 residues. Germline assignment: CDR1 ENHRY and CDR2 SYGVKD. CDR3 nucleotide sequence: TGTGCCATCAGCCGCCCTGGACAGGGGGGATATACCGGGGAGCTGTTTTTT. Translated: CAISRPGQGGYTGELFF.

The CDR3 DNA sequence: TGTGCCAGCTCCCCAACGGGGACCTCTGGGGCCAACGTCCTGACTTTC. Translation: CASSPTGTSGANVLTF. V is TRBV18 and J is TRBJ2-6; the D call may be TRBD1 or TRBD2 (5 bases each). The ends were cut back, 6 bases at V and 0 bases at J, with 12 bases in the middle. The V gene's germline CDR1 is KGHSH and CDR2 LQKENI. The CDR3 is 16 residues long.

This clonotype was counted at least ten times. The genes are TRBV5-1 and TRBJ2-1; D gene unclear. There are 12 residues in the CDR3. The V end lost 0 bases, the J end lost 12 bases, and 10 bases lay between the germline ends. The germline V gene has CDR1 SGHRS and CDR2 YFSETQ. CDR3 DNA: TGCGCCAGCAGCTTGGGGCAGGTTGCGCAGTTCTTC. This translates into CASSLGQVAQFF.